The 10 T cell receptor beta chains given below trace back to one sample, sequenced in a study of identical twins. TCRdb used MiXCR to reprocess the 5' RACE reads, holding one entry per CDR3 protein. The sample comprises about 660,000 distinct CDR3 sequences, less than 10% of which are singletons, and 0.75% to 1% rests with the top ten. Another study also made use of these data, one on yellow fever vaccine responses in identical twins.

Sequenced material: PBMCs. All receptors come from a woman aged 18-30 years in good health.

The chain recombines TRBV28 with TRBJ2-1; 8 bases align to TRBD2. Trimming took 1 base from V and 5 from J; bases not matched to a gene: 10. This CDR3 has 17 amino acids. The germline V gene has CDR1 MDHEN and CDR2 SYDVKM. The CDR3 bases are TGTGCCAGCAGTTTATACATGATTGGAGCGGGAGACAATGAGCAGTTCTTC. This sequence encodes CASSLYMIGAGDNEQFF.

This clonotype was observed a few times. The chain carries TRBV7-3 and TRBJ2-3, with 11 bases identical to TRBD2. Per the germline V gene, CDR1 is SGHTA and CDR2 is FQGTGA. This CDR3 has 17 residues. V lost 1 base to trimming and J lost 4 bases; unmatched junction nucleotides: 7. CDR3 in amino acids: CASSLRGSGGVSDTQYF. The CDR3 DNA reads as TGTGCCAGCAGCTTAAGGGGTAGCGGGGGGGTGTCAGATACGCAGTATTTT. The whole variable domain, filled in from reference TRBV7-3 and TRBJ2-3, reads GAGVSQTPSNKVTEKGKYVELRCDPISGHTALYWYRQSLGQGPEFLIYFQGTGAADDSGLPNDRFFAVRPEGSVSTLKIQRTERGDSAVYLCASSLRGSGGVSDTQYFGPGTRLTVL.

This clonotype was counted ten times or more. The chain couples TRBV10-3 to TRBJ2-2; D perhaps matches TRBD2 (5 bases). The germline V and J ends were trimmed by 6 bases and 6 bases, with 5 bases remaining between them. The CDR3 totals 11 residues. Germline V lookup: CDR1 ENHRY, CDR2 SYGVKD. Written as DNA, the CDR3 is TGTGCCATCAGGAGGGCCGGGGAGCTGTTTTTT. Protein product: CAIRRAGELFF.

The V call is TRBV12-3 or TRBV12-4, the J call TRBJ2-2, with 9 positions matching TRBD1. The CDR3 length is 15 residues. Germline trimming cut 5 bases from V and 6 bases from J; bases unmatched to any gene: 7. The CDR3 bases are TGTGCCAGCAGTATCCGGGACAGGGTACCCGGGGAGCTGTTTTTT. This sequence encodes CASSIRDRVPGELFF.

The rearrangement links TRBV12-3 or TRBV12-4 to TRBJ2-3, with D unresolved. CDR3 length: 15 amino acids. Trimming took off 4 bases at V and 0 bases at J, with 11 bases between the two ends. CDR3 region: CASSYSQRSTDTQYF. The CDR3 region has the DNA TGTGCCAGCAGTTACAGCCAGCGTAGCACAGATACGCAGTATTTT.

This clonotype has at least ten counts. The genes are TRBV12-3 or TRBV12-4 and TRBJ1-2; D possibly corresponds to TRBD1 (5 bases). CDR3 length equals 15 residues. V lost 6 bases and J lost 4, with 18 bases in between. The CDR3 DNA reads as TGTGCCAGCAGCTCGTTCCGGGGCCCTGGCTATGGCTACACCTTC. It specifies CASSSFRGPGYGYTF.

This clonotype was detected many times. The chain has TRBV12-3 or TRBV12-4 and TRBJ2-2, with D possibly TRBD2 on 5 matching bases. The CDR3 is 14 amino acids. V was trimmed by 2 bases and J by 1 base, leaving 5 bases between them. The CDR3 nucleotides read TGTGCCAGCAGTTTAAGCGGGAACACCGGGGAGCTGTTTTTT. This codes for CASSLSGNTGELFF.

This clonotype has at least ten counts. The V gene is TRBV20-1, the J gene TRBJ1-2; no clear D. CDR1 DFQATT and CDR2 SNEGSKA come from the germline V gene (reference sequence). The CDR3 has 14 residues. V lost 3 bases and J lost 6, with 17 bases in between. In nucleotides, the CDR3 is TGCAGTGCTAGTGTGGGCACACAAATCAATGGCTACACCTTC. It encodes CSASVGTQINGYTF.

This chain joins TRBV7-3 and TRBJ1-2, with 8 bases aligning to TRBD1. Germline V gene data show CDR1 as SGHTA and CDR2 as FQGTGA. The CDR3 sequence is 15 residues long. The junction had 10 bases not matched to a gene; V was cut back by 6 bases and J by 4 bases. The CDR3 loop is CASSLVHGQGYGYTF. The CDR3 region has the DNA TGTGCCAGCAGTTTGGTCCACGGACAGGGCTATGGCTACACCTTC.

In its sample, this clonotype was seen a few times. The chain couples TRBV2 to TRBJ1-5, with 7 bases aligning to TRBD1. The V segment lost 1 base and the J segment 3 bases; nucleotides outside the gene matches: 3. This CDR3 region has 15 residues. Germline V gene data show CDR1 as SNHLY and CDR2 as FYNNEI. The CDR3 DNA reads TGTGCCAGCAGTGAAGAGGGGGCTAACAATCAGCCCCAGCATTTT. As protein: CASSEEGANNQPQHF.